The rows below give T cell receptor beta chains drawn from one sample of a study of blood T cells in healthy people across ages. TCRdb ran MiXCR on the 5' RACE reads and lists one entry per CDR3 protein. Here the sample spans 550,000 to 650,000 distinct CDR3 sequences, approximately 30% being singletons. Sequenced sample: blood. These receptors were obtained from a woman older than 75 in good health. The CDR3 runs from the conserved cysteine through the conserved F or W. A D gene is named only where the DNA matches it firmly. Clone size appears in some rows only: once, few, many, or a class for an expanded clone.

NA	TRBV11-1	NA	TRBJ2-7	CASSNLQGIPSYEQYF	TGTGCCAGCAGCAACCTACAGGGTATTCCCTCCTACGAGCAGTACTTC
NA	TRBV5-4	NA	TRBJ2-3	CASSFRGNTQYF	TGTGCCAGCAGCTTTAGGGGTAATACGCAGTATTTT
many	TRBV20-1	NA	TRBJ2-7	CSARAQAETYEQYF	TGCAGTGCTAGAGCACAGGCAGAAACTTACGAGCAGTACTTC
many	TRBV20-1	NA	TRBJ2-1	CSALIAASSYNEQFF	TGCAGTGCTTTGATAGCGGCTAGCTCCTACAATGAGCAGTTCTTC
NA	TRBV5-5	TRBD2	TRBJ2-5	CASSSARSGGETQYF	TGTGCCAGCAGCTCCGCCCGTTCGGGAGGGGAGACCCAGTACTTC
few	TRBV7-2	TRBD1	TRBJ2-7	CASSFDPGQSSYEQYF	TGTGCCAGCAGCTTTGACCCGGGACAGAGCTCCTACGAGCAGTACTTC
many	TRBV24-1	NA	TRBJ1-5	CATSITGQPQHF	TGTGCCACCAGTATTACGGGACAGCCCCAGCATTTT
NA	TRBV20-1	TRBD1	TRBJ2-3	CSAEDRGTDTQYF	TGCAGTGCCGAGGACAGGGGGACAGATACGCAGTATTTT
many	TRBV20-1	TRBD2	TRBJ2-3	CSARKLAVTDTQYF	TGCAGTGCTAGAAAACTAGCGGTTACAGATACGCAGTATTTT
many	TRBV4-2	NA	TRBJ2-4	CASSQDGGSNIQYF	TGTGCCAGCAGCCAAGACGGAGGTTCAAACATTCAGTACTTC
once	TRBV9	NA	TRBJ1-2	CASRGGIRYGYTF	TGTGCCAGCAGGGGGGGGATACGGTATGGCTACACCTTC
many	TRBV27	NA	TRBJ1-5	CASSSPGANNQPQHF	TGTGCCAGCAGTTCCCCAGGGGCTAACAATCAGCCCCAGCATTTT
NA	TRBV10-3	NA	TRBJ2-5	CAISATQETQYF	TGTGCCATCAGTGCTACCCAGGAGACCCAGTACTTC
NA	TRBV7-2	TRBD2	TRBJ2-1	CASSLAPTSGGVAQFF	TGTGCCAGCAGCTTGGCCCCAACTAGCGGGGGGGTCGCGCAGTTCTTC
few	TRBV15	NA	TRBJ2-2	CATSNRDTGELFF	TGTGCCACCAGCAACAGGGACACCGGGGAGCTGTTTTTT
NA	TRBV2	TRBD1	TRBJ2-7	CTSSDRGPEYSYEQYF	TGTACCAGTTCGGACAGGGGGCCCGAATACTCCTACGAGCAGTACTTC
many	TRBV4-2	NA	TRBJ2-3	CASSQEGGGTDTQYF	TGTGCCAGCAGCCAAGAGGGTGGGGGCACAGATACGCAGTATTTT
many	TRBV12-3/TRBV12-4	TRBD1	TRBJ1-2	CASSLIGGPDSYGYTF	TGTGCCAGCAGCTTGATAGGGGGCCCCGACTCCTATGGCTACACCTTC
many	TRBV12-3/TRBV12-4	TRBD1	TRBJ2-5	CASSLMTGGLFYETQYF	TGTGCCAGCAGTTTAATGACAGGGGGCCTTTTCTATGAGACCCAGTACTTC
NA	TRBV27	NA	TRBJ1-6	CASGNLDNSPLHF	TGTGCCAGCGGAAACTTAGATAATTCACCCCTCCACTTT
many	TRBV29-1	NA	TRBJ1-2	CSVESQNYGYTF	TGCAGCGTTGAATCTCAGAACTATGGCTACACCTTC
NA	TRBV7-2	NA	TRBJ2-1	CASSLARLSVEQFF	TGTGCCAGCAGCTTAGCGCGACTTTCGGTTGAGCAGTTCTTC
NA	TRBV30	TRBD2	TRBJ2-2	CAWSVRQGGVGELFF	TGTGCCTGGAGTGTACGCCAGGGAGGGGTCGGGGAGCTGTTTTTT
many	TRBV5-6	NA	TRBJ2-3	CASSLGGLSTDTQYF	TGTGCCAGCAGCTTGGGTGGTCTTAGCACAGATACGCAGTATTTT
NA	TRBV5-6	TRBD1	TRBJ1-6	CASRPTLRDRKNSPLHF	TGTGCCAGCAGACCGACCCTACGGGACAGGAAAAATTCACCCCTCCACTTT
NA	TRBV29-1	TRBD1	TRBJ1-2	CRVPDRANYGYTF	TGCAGAGTCCCTGACAGGGCGAACTATGGCTACACCTTC
many	TRBV7-3	TRBD2	TRBJ2-3	CASSFGGGDTQYF	TGTGCCAGCAGCTTCGGCGGGGGGGATACGCAGTATTTT
many	TRBV18	NA	TRBJ2-7	CASSPGTPSYEQYF	TGTGCCAGCAGCCCCGGGACTCCCTCCTACGAGCAGTACTTC
many	TRBV20-1	TRBD1	TRBJ2-7	CSASGGTGSYEQYF	TGCAGTGCTAGCGGGGGGACAGGGAGCTACGAGCAGTACTTC
NA	TRBV7-8	NA	TRBJ2-5	CATGKGGETQYF	TGTGCCACCGGGAAGGGAGGAGAGACCCAGTACTTC
many	TRBV29-1	NA	TRBJ1-4	CSTRALGVDNEKLFF	TGCAGCACCCGTGCCCTGGGCGTGGATAATGAAAAACTGTTTTTT
many	TRBV12-3/TRBV12-4	NA	TRBJ1-2	CASTRLGDWAGGYTF	TGTGCCAGCACCCGACTGGGGGATTGGGCCGGTGGCTACACCTTC
NA	TRBV30	TRBD1	TRBJ1-1	CAWSVRDRLNTEAFF	TGTGCCTGGAGTGTACGGGACAGGCTGAACACTGAAGCTTTCTTT
many	TRBV5-1	NA	TRBJ1-1	CASSLVGVSGTEAFF	TGCGCCAGCAGCTTGGTCGGTGTATCTGGCACTGAAGCTTTCTTT
many	TRBV7-9	NA	TRBJ1-4	CASSLGEGGDEKLFF	TGTGCCAGCAGCTTAGGAGAGGGAGGTGATGAAAAACTGTTTTTT
many	TRBV7-9	NA	TRBJ2-5	CASSLAHAGSETQYF	TGTGCCAGCAGCTTAGCGCACGCGGGGTCGGAGACCCAGTACTTC
few	TRBV29-1	TRBD1	TRBJ1-5	CSVAGGSNQPQHF	TGCAGCGTTGCAGGGGGGAGCAATCAGCCCCAGCATTTT
NA	TRBV7-2	NA	TRBJ2-5	CASSYRDILLGETQYF	TGTGCCAGCAGCTACCGGGACATTTTGCTCGGGGAGACCCAGTACTTC
NA	TRBV20-1	NA	TRBJ1-6	CSALTGEWPSPLHF	TGCAGTGCGCTGACGGGGGAATGGCCTTCACCCCTCCACTTT
medium-sized	TRBV2	NA	TRBJ2-7	CASTSDSYEQYF	TGTGCCAGCACGTCGGACAGCTACGAGCAGTACTTC
few	TRBV7-2	TRBD1	TRBJ1-1	CASSLDTGTGVNTEAFF	TGTGCCAGCAGCTTAGACACCGGGACAGGGGTGAACACTGAAGCTTTCTTT
many	TRBV4-2	TRBD1	TRBJ1-1	CASSQVPRGRLVGTGKGAEAFF	TGTGCCAGCAGCCAAGTTCCTCGAGGCAGGCTTGTGGGGACAGGGAAGGGCGCTGAAGCTTTCTTT
many	TRBV5-1	NA	TRBJ2-3	CASSPVRAGTDTQYF	TGCGCCAGCAGCCCGGTGAGGGCTGGCACAGATACGCAGTATTTT
many	TRBV4-3	NA	TRBJ2-7	CASSQGIGGRQYF	TGCGCCAGCAGCCAAGGGATCGGGGGAAGGCAGTACTTC
many	TRBV2	NA	TRBJ1-5	CASNRNSNQPQHF	TGTGCCAGCAATAGAAATAGCAATCAGCCCCAGCATTTT
many	TRBV7-2	NA	TRBJ2-3	CASSLDSETRYF	TGTGCCAGCAGCTTAGACTCCGAGACAAGGTATTTT
NA	TRBV29-1	TRBD2	TRBJ2-7	CSAGRSGSLNEQYF	TGCAGCGCGGGGCGCAGCGGGAGTTTGAACGAGCAGTACTTC
NA	TRBV23-1	NA	TRBJ2-2	CAGASWVQELFF	TGCGCCGGAGCCTCGTGGGTCCAGGAGCTGTTTTTT
NA	TRBV7-2	TRBD2	TRBJ2-1	CASSLSGGMGDEQFF	TGTGCCAGCAGCCTCTCGGGGGGGATGGGCGATGAGCAGTTCTTC
many	TRBV15	NA	TRBJ2-1	CATSRDQGGYNEQFF	TGTGCCACCAGCAGAGATCAGGGAGGTTACAATGAGCAGTTCTTC
many	TRBV7-8	TRBD1	TRBJ2-5	CASSPGTGGIGGTQYF	TGTGCCAGCAGCCCCGGGACAGGGGGCATTGGGGGGACCCAGTACTTC
NA	TRBV15	NA	TRBJ2-5	CATSRGRGQETQYF	TGTGCCACCAGCAGAGGTCGCGGGCAAGAGACCCAGTACTTC
NA	TRBV7-9	TRBD1	TRBJ1-2	CASSNPGTGRNNGYTF	TGTGCCAGCAGCAACCCCGGGACAGGGCGTAACAATGGCTACACCTTC
few	TRBV20-1	NA	TRBJ1-5	CSARSPGQWDNQPQHF	TGCAGTGCTCGATCCCCGGGTCAATGGGACAATCAGCCCCAGCATTTT
NA	TRBV19	TRBD1	TRBJ2-7	CASSIRDRGIYEQYF	TGTGCCAGTAGTATCCGGGACAGGGGGATCTACGAGCAGTACTTC
NA	TRBV28	NA	TRBJ1-1	CAGGLTGGTEAFF	TGTGCCGGCGGTTTGACCGGGGGCACTGAAGCTTTCTTT
many	TRBV10-3	TRBD1	TRBJ2-2	CALGQGAGELFF	TGTGCCCTTGGACAGGGGGCCGGGGAGCTGTTTTTT
many	TRBV11-2	TRBD1	TRBJ2-7	CASSPLDRSYEQYF	TGTGCCAGCAGCCCGCTGGACAGGTCCTACGAGCAGTACTTC
many	TRBV4-1	TRBD2	TRBJ2-5	CASSQEIAGVGTQYF	TGCGCCAGCAGCCAAGAAATAGCGGGGGTCGGGACCCAGTACTTC